This passage covers 3 T cell receptor beta chains from one sample sequenced in a study of neurological immune-mediated disorders. TCRdb ran MiXCR on the 5' RACE reads and lists one entry per CDR3 protein. The sample shows about 80,000 distinct CDR3 sequences, about 9.5% of them seen only once. The specimen was PBMCs. These receptors all come from a man aged 45 to 65 in good health.

There are many counts of this clonotype. The CDR3 bases are TGTGCCAGCAGTTTGAGAGGGATCGACGAGCAGTACTTC. Encoded protein: CASSLRGIDEQYF. The genes are TRBV6-6 and TRBJ2-7; D perhaps matches TRBD2 (5 bases). With 4 bases removed from V and 5 bases from J, the gap between germline ends came to 12 bases. This CDR3 spans 13 amino acids. Germline-derived CDR1 and CDR2 are MNHNY and SVGAGI (reference sequence).

This clonotype has ten or more counts. The rearrangement joins TRBV4-1 to TRBJ2-3, with D tentatively TRBD2 (6 bases). V was shortened by 4 bases and J by 0 bases, with 11 bases between the two germline ends. This CDR3 contains 15 residues. CDR1 is MGHRA, CDR2 YSYEKL, per germline. As DNA, the CDR3 is TGCGCCAGCAGCCGAACCGGGACTAGCACAGATACGCAGTATTTT. Its translation is CASSRTGTSTDTQYF.

This clonotype was seen many times. This chain connects TRBV4-2 to TRBJ1-1, with D perhaps matching TRBD1 (5 bases). Germline-derived CDR1 and CDR2 are LGHNA and YNFKEQ. The ends were cut back, 0 bases at V and 3 bases at J, with 11 bases in the middle. CDR3 length: 15 amino acids. Here the CDR3 reads CASSQEGVEHTEAFF. Here the CDR3 DNA reads TGTGCCAGCAGCCAAGAAGGGGTGGAGCACACTGAAGCTTTCTTT.